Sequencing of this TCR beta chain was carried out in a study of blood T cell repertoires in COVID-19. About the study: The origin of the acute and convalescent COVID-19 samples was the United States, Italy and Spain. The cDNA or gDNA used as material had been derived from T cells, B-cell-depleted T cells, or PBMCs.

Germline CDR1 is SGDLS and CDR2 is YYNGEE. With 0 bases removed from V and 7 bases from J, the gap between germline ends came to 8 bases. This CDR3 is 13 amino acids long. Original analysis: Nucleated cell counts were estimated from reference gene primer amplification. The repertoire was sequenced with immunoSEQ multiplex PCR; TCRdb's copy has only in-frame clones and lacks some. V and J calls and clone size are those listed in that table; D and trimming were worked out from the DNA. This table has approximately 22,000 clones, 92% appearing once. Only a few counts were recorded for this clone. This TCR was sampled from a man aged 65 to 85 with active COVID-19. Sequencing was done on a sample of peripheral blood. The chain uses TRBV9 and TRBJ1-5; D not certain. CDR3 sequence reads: CASSVGPGQPQHF. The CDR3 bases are TGTGCCAGCAGCGTAGGGCCGGGGCAGCCCCAGCATTTT.